The source of this T cell receptor beta chain is a study of metastatic and nonmetastatic thyroid tumors. The overall study: The authors compared repertoires across blood and tumor or nodule tissue from malignant and benign thyroid patients. The study's findings and limits: TCR beta diversity was reportedly significantly higher in malignant thyroid tumors than benign nodules, in blood and tumor.

Every patient was untreated before thyroid surgery. MiXCR reprocessed the PCR reads for TCRdb. The sample holds under 20,000 clones, roughly 25% seen once. This clone has at least ten counts. Its antigen is as yet unknown. V dropped 1 base and J dropped 3; count of bases not matched to a gene: 9. Germline CDR1 LGHDT, CDR2 YNNKEL (reference sequence). There are 16 residues in the CDR3. The receptor was derived from a male donor with papillary thyroid cancer or a benign thyroid nodule (not recorded which). Some clones in this sample may be carry-over from other donors' samples. What was sequenced was blood. The chain couples TRBV3-1 to TRBJ2-7; 7 bases agree with TRBD2. Here the CDR3 DNA reads TGTGCCAGCAGCCAAGTTGGTGGCGGGAGACTCTACGAGCAGTACTTC. The encoded protein is CASSQVGGGRLYEQYF.